The 17 T cell receptor beta chains reported below all come from one sample, sequenced in a study of blood T cells in healthy people across ages (dated by TCRdb to the mid-2010s). The library was produced with 5' RACE. Sequencing used an Illumina HiSeq 2500. A second roughly 6 to 12 cycle PCR used a sample-barcoded 5' primer and a J-beta primer mix. TCRdb passed the public sequencing reads through fastp at Q25 and MiXCR, retaining productive beta sequences. Rows merge per CDR3 protein into single entries with the most common DNA and genes. Recorded for this sample are about 670,000 distinct CDR3 sequences; about 50% of them occurred a single time. The biggest ten clones account for approximately 13% of the sample. The sequenced sample was blood. Receptors were obtained from a woman older than 75 in good health.

In this sample, this clonotype turned up a few times. The chain couples TRBV4-1 to TRBJ2-2; D uncertain. There are 15 residues in the CDR3. CDR1 is MGHRA and CDR2 is YSYEKL in the germline V gene. The ends were cut back, 0 bases at V and 0 bases at J, with 5 bases in the middle. Here the CDR3 reads CASSQEGSNTGELFF. The CDR3, as DNA: TGCGCCAGCAGCCAAGAGGGGTCGAACACCGGGGAGCTGTTTTTT.

The chain joins TRBV13 to TRBJ2-5; 12 bases agree with TRBD2. V gave up 2 bases and J gave up 4 bases; unmatched junction bases: 8. Per the germline V gene, CDR1 is PRHDT and CDR2 is FYEKMQ (reference sequence). This CDR3 comprises 17 residues. The CDR3 protein is CASSLRIGLAGTETQYF. In DNA form, the CDR3 reads TGTGCCAGCAGCTTAAGAATCGGACTAGCGGGAACAGAGACCCAGTACTTC.

This clonotype was counted at least ten times. The CDR3 region is CAISEAGGRPAGADTQYF. CDR3 sequence (DNA): TGTGCCATCAGTGAAGCGGGAGGAAGGCCCGCAGGAGCAGATACGCAGTATTTT. The chain has TRBV10-3 and TRBJ2-3; TRBD2 agrees at 9 bases. The V gene's germline CDR1 is ENHRY and CDR2 SYGVKD. J lost 4 bases, V lost 3 bases, and 14 bases had no gene match. The CDR3 extends over 18 amino acids.

V usage is TRBV29-1 and J usage is TRBJ2-1, with D perhaps assigned TRBD1 or TRBD2 (5 bases each). Germline CDR1 reads SQVTM; CDR2 reads ANQGSEA. The V gene lost 6 bases and the J gene lost 0 bases, with 12 bases spanning the gap. CDR3 length equals 14 residues. The CDR3 DNA follows: TGCAGCGTGAGGGGAAGGACCTCCTACAATGAGCAGTTCTTC. This gives the protein CSVRGRTSYNEQFF.

The J gene is TRBJ1-1, the V gene TRBV10-3; D is unresolved. Between the trimmed V and J ends, which lost 9 bases and 1 base, there was a span of 6 bases. Germline CDR1 ENHRY, CDR2 SYGVKD. CDR3 size: 11 residues. CDR3 sequence: CAIWTNTEAFF. The CDR3 DNA reads TGTGCCATATGGACGAACACTGAAGCTTTCTTT.

With respect to this clonotype: Being one base from a much bigger clone, this may be a read error. The genes are TRBV12-3 or TRBV12-4 and TRBJ2-3; D is undetermined. Trimming stripped 3 bases from V and 4 bases from J, with 14 bases between. This CDR3 spans 15 amino acids. The DNA for the CDR3 is TGTGCCAGCAGTTTCAACACGCGAGGCGCAGATACGCAGTATTTT. The encoded protein is CASSFNTRGADTQYF.

This chain connects TRBV11-2 to TRBJ2-7; D unclear. The length of the CDR3 is 17 residues. V was shortened by 1 base and J by 3 bases, with 19 bases between the two germline ends. From germline, CDR1 is SGHAT and CDR2 FQNNGV. CDR3 residues: CASSLGEGFSPFYEQYF. The CDR3 DNA is TGTGCCAGCAGCTTAGGGGAAGGCTTTTCTCCGTTCTACGAGCAGTACTTC. The entire variable domain, with the rest obtained from reference TRBV11-2 and TRBJ2-7, is as follows: EAGVAQSPRYKIIEKRQSVAFWCNPISGHATLYWYQQILGQGPKLLIQFQNNGVVDDSQLPKDRFSAERLKGVDSTLKIQPAKLEDSAVYLCASSLGEGFSPFYEQYFGPGTRLTVT.

The chain uses TRBV7-2 and TRBJ2-1, with a possible D match to TRBD1 (5 bases). V lost 5 bases, J lost 6 bases, and 17 bases lay in between. The germline V gene has CDR1 SGHTA and CDR2 FQGNSA. The CDR3 has 15 amino acids. The CDR3 DNA reads TGTGCCAGCAGCCTGGGGCCCCAGGCGAGCAATGAGCAGTTCTTC. Residues: CASSLGPQASNEQFF.

In regard to this clonotype: It may be a read error: a sequence one base away is much more abundant. V usage is TRBV24-1 and J usage is TRBJ2-5, with 8 bases that match TRBD2. Germline assignment: CDR1 KGHDR and CDR2 SFDVKD. CDR3 length: 16 residues. The V and J ends lost 1 base and 11 bases, in that order; junction bases with no gene match: 14. The CDR3 loop is CATSDFGTGGGNEQYF. CDR3 bases: TGTGCCACCAGTGATTTTGGGACGGGAGGGGGGAATGAGCAGTACTTC.

V is TRBV12-3 or TRBV12-4 and J is TRBJ2-5; D unresolved. With 3 bases removed from V and 5 bases from J, the gap between germline ends came to 13 bases. The CDR3 is 14 amino acids. This chain's CDR3 is CASSLRSLVETQYF. The CDR3 bases are TGTGCCAGCAGTTTGCGAAGCTTAGTGGAGACCCAGTACTTC.

About this clonotype: With a much larger clone just one base away, this may be a read error. The chain uses TRBV20-1 and TRBJ2-5; no clear D gene. The CDR3 is 14 residues long. V gave up 4 bases and J gave up 5 bases, with 17 bases separating them. Germline V gives CDR1 DFQATT, CDR2 SNEGSKA (reference sequence). The CDR3 DNA is TGCAGTGCTAAAGGCCTACCCGTCTCGGAGACCCAGTACTTC. It specifies CSAKGLPVSETQYF.

The chain combines TRBV14 with TRBJ1-2; D gene ambiguous. Germline V gene lookup returns CDR1 SGHDN and CDR2 FVKESK. The CDR3 extends over 13 amino acids. The V gene lost 6 bases and the J gene lost 4 bases, with 12 bases spanning the gap. CDR3 nucleotide sequence: TGTGCCAGCAGGCCGAGGGATTTCTATGGCTACACCTTC. Its translation is CASRPRDFYGYTF.

This clonotype was seen only a few times. The chain recombines TRBV3-1 with TRBJ1-6; D is uncertain. The CDR3 sequence is 16 residues long. Germline CDR1 reads LGHDT; CDR2 reads YNNKEL (reference sequence). The V gene lost 1 base and the J gene lost 8 bases, with 15 bases spanning the gap. For the CDR3, the DNA is TGTGCCAGCAGCCAAGGCCGGGCCCTATTGGATTCACCCCTCCACTTT. It is translated as CASSQGRALLDSPLHF. Looking up the rest from reference TRBV3-1 and TRBJ1-6 gives the full variable domain: DTAVSQTPKYLVTQMGNDKSIKCEQNLGHDTMYWYKQDSKKFLKIMFSYNNKELIINETVPNRFSPKSPDKAHLNLHINSLELGDSAVYFCASSQGRALLDSPLHFGNGTRLTVT.

The chain uses TRBV2 and TRBJ2-7, with 8 bases that match TRBD1. The last part of the DNA fits TRBJ2-5 better; the J call may be wrong. Germline loops: CDR1 SNHLY, CDR2 FYNNEI. The CDR3 length is 15 residues. The CDR3 protein is CASRETGGHQETQYF. The CDR3 coding sequence is TGTGCCAGCAGGGAAACAGGGGGTCACCAAGAGACCCAGTACTTC.

A note on this clonotype: Just one base apart from a much larger clone, this may be a read error. This chain uses TRBV28 with TRBJ2-7, with D unclear. Germline-derived CDR1 and CDR2 are MDHEN and SYDVKM. The CDR3 extends over 14 amino acids. The CDR3 region has the DNA TGTACCAGCAGCTCCCAACGGGCCACCTACGAGCAGTACTTC. Amino acid sequence: CTSSSQRATYEQYF.

This chain connects TRBV5-1 to TRBJ1-1; no reliable D call. Germline lookup yields CDR1 SGHRS and CDR2 YFSETQ. The CDR3 has 14 amino acids. Trimming removed 2 bases from V and 4 bases from J, with 12 bases in between. CDR3 sequence: CASSFSTSVTEAFF. The CDR3 bases are TGCGCCAGCAGCTTCTCTACATCGGTCACTGAAGCTTTCTTT.

This clonotype was found many times. The chain is built from TRBV29-1 and TRBJ2-3; 11 bases fit TRBD1. V lost 5 bases and J lost 5; bases outside the gene matches: 6. The length of the CDR3 is 14 residues. Germline assignment: CDR1 SQVTM and CDR2 ANQGSEA. The CDR3 is CSVYTGTGGDTQYF. CDR3 nucleotide sequence: TGCAGCGTTTATACCGGGACAGGGGGAGATACGCAGTATTTT.